These 25 T cell receptor beta chains originate from one sample sequenced in a study of PD-L1 blockade in urothelial cancer (dated by TCRdb to 2016 to 2017). Libraries were prepared through the immunoSEQ multiplex PCR assay. This is the immuneACCESS table as TCRdb keeps it, with only in-frame sequences that have V and J called. A part of the clones is gone; compared with another copy, unresolved V genes explain less than half, and the rest is unexplained. Counted in this sample were approximately 100,000 clones; 90% to 95% of them appeared once. Together, the top ten hold approximately 0.88% of the sample. Sequencing used PBMCs, obtained around atezolizumab (anti-PD-L1) treatment. These receptors all come from a woman at least 80 years old with urothelial cancer.

The chain employs TRBV4-1 and TRBJ1-1, with D uncertain. The CDR3 runs to 16 residues. Looked up from germline, CDR1 is MGHRA and CDR2 is YSYEKL. Trimming shortened V by 2 bases and J by 1 base, and 14 bases separated the two germline ends. The CDR3 coding sequence is TGCGCCAGCAGCCAACCGATTCGAATGAGGAACACTGAAGCTTTCTTT. It is translated as CASSQPIRMRNTEAFF.

V usage is TRBV28 and J usage is TRBJ2-1; D perhaps matches TRBD1 (6 bases). The CDR3 totals 14 residues. V was shortened by 6 bases and J by 7 bases, with 16 bases between the two germline ends. Germline V CDR1 and CDR2: MDHEN, SYDVKM. The CDR3 DNA is TGTGCCAGCAGGCCGGGTGGGGGCCGGAATGAGCAGTTCTTC. This encodes CASRPGGGRNEQFF.

The chain is built from TRBV28 and TRBJ2-1; maybe TRBD2 (5 bases). The CDR3 runs 16 residues. V lost 3 bases and J lost 3, with 15 bases in between. CDR1 is MDHEN and CDR2 is SYDVKM in the germline V gene. CDR3 coding DNA: TGTGCCAGCAGTTTGAGATGGGAGCGGCTCTACAATGAGCAGTTCTTC. The encoded protein is CASSLRWERLYNEQFF. Using reference TRBV28 and TRBJ2-1 for the parts outside the CDR3, the full variable domain is DVKVTQSSRYLVKRTGEKVFLECVQDMDHENMFWYRQDPGLGLRLIYFSYDVKMKEKGDIPEGYSVSREKKERFSLILESASTNQTSMYLCASSLRWERLYNEQFFGPGTRLTVL.

The V gene is TRBV2, the J gene TRBJ2-1; TRBD2 aligns across 11 bases. The CDR3 totals 15 residues. The ends lost 6 bases at V and 7 bases at J; junction bases unmatched: 8. Germline lookup yields CDR1 SNHLY and CDR2 FYNNEI. The CDR3 DNA reads as TGTGCCAGCAGCGGTACTAGCGGGAGAGAGAATGAGCAGTTCTTC. The encoded protein is CASSGTSGRENEQFF.

The rearrangement uses TRBV19 and TRBJ1-5; D perhaps matches TRBD1 (6 bases). Between the trimmed V and J ends, which lost 3 bases and 5 bases, there was a span of 17 bases. The CDR3 runs to 16 residues. Germline assignment: CDR1 LNHDA and CDR2 SQIVND (reference sequence). CDR3 DNA sequence: TGTGCCAGTAGTATCCTCCAGGGGAGGGATGATCAGCCCCAGCATTTT. It codes for CASSILQGRDDQPQHF. Together with reference TRBV19 and TRBJ1-5, the CDR3 gives the full variable domain: DGGITQSPKYLFRKEGQNVTLSCEQNLNHDAMYWYRQDPGQGLRLIYYSQIVNDFQKGDIAEGYSVSREKKESFPLTVTSAQKNPTAFYLCASSILQGRDDQPQHFGDGTRLSIL.

V and J are TRBV7-6 and TRBJ1-4, with 8 bases that match TRBD1. CDR1 SGHVS and CDR2 FNYEAQ come from the germline V gene. V gave up 2 bases and J gave up 2 bases; unmatched junction bases: 19. This CDR3 is built from 21 residues. The CDR3 DNA reads as TGTGCCAGCAGCTTAAGCCCCCGACAGGGGAGAGTATCCGGTACTAATGAAAAACTGTTTTTT. This translates into CASSLSPRQGRVSGTNEKLFF.

The gene calls are TRBV10-1 and TRBJ2-1; TRBD2 matches at 14 bases. The ends lost 5 bases at V and 5 bases at J; junction bases unmatched: 11. The CDR3 covers 18 residues. From germline, CDR1 is WNHNN and CDR2 SYGVQD (reference sequence). The CDR3 loop reads CASSSRTSGRTSNNEQFF. The DNA of the CDR3 is TGCGCCAGCAGTTCCCGGACTAGCGGGAGGACGTCTAACAATGAGCAGTTCTTC.

The rearrangement links TRBV14 to TRBJ1-1; D not resolved. V lost 0 bases, J lost 4 bases, and 9 bases lay in between. CDR3 length: 14 amino acids. From germline, CDR1 is SGHDN and CDR2 FVKESK. This CDR3 is CASSQEGRPTEAFF. DNA of the CDR3: TGTGCCAGCAGCCAAGAAGGCAGGCCCACTGAAGCTTTCTTT. The full variable domain, in which reference TRBV14 and TRBJ1-1 provide the parts outside the CDR3, is EAGVTQFPSHSVIEKGQTVTLRCDPISGHDNLYWYRRVMGKEIKFLLHFVKESKQDESGMPNNRFLAERTGGTYSTLKVQPAELEDSGVYFCASSQEGRPTEAFFGQGTRLTVV.

The rearrangement joins TRBV19 to TRBJ2-7; D gene uncertain. V lost 0 bases and J lost 5, with 8 bases in between. Germline CDR1 LNHDA, CDR2 SQIVND (reference sequence). The CDR3 runs 13 residues. Here the CDR3 reads CASSIDSSNEQYF. CDR3 sequence (DNA): TGTGCCAGTAGTATAGACAGTAGCAACGAGCAGTACTTC.

The chain employs TRBV9 and TRBJ1-1; D gene uncertain. CDR1 is SGDLS, CDR2 YYNGEE, per germline. The ends were cut back, 0 bases at V and 3 bases at J, with 6 bases in the middle. The CDR3 runs to 13 residues. In DNA form, the CDR3 reads TGTGCCAGCAGCGTAGGCGACTACACTGAAGCTTTCTTT. Protein product: CASSVGDYTEAFF.

The chain combines TRBV7-9 with TRBJ1-2, with D tentatively TRBD1 (6 bases). This CDR3 is 14 amino acids long. The germline V and J ends were trimmed by 5 bases and 5 bases, with 15 bases remaining between them. CDR1 is SEHNR, CDR2 FQNEAQ, per germline (reference sequence). The CDR3 DNA sequence: TGTGCCAGCAGCCGAACGGTGCAGGGGTATGGCTACACCTTC. Translating gives CASSRTVQGYGYTF.

This sequence joins TRBV2 and TRBJ2-1; 7 bases line up with TRBD2. The germline V gene has CDR1 SNHLY and CDR2 FYNNEI. V gave up 7 bases and J gave up 3 bases; unmatched junction bases: 6. The CDR3 length is 14 residues. In DNA, the CDR3 is TGTGCCAGCAATGGGGGAGGGTTCTACAATGAGCAGTTCTTC. The encoded protein is CASNGGGFYNEQFF.

The J gene is TRBJ1-1, the V gene TRBV12-5; possibly TRBD1 for D (6 bases). The CDR3 has 16 amino acids. Trimming took 0 bases from V and 6 from J, leaving 17 bases between them. Germline assignment: CDR1 LGHNT and CDR2 FRNRAP. This CDR3 is CASGLVRGGGVAEAFF. CDR3 coding DNA: TGTGCTAGTGGTTTGGTACGAGGAGGGGGGGTCGCTGAAGCTTTCTTT.

The CDR3 reads CASSSGTGGPGELFF. The CDR3 bases are TGTGCCAGCAGCTCCGGGACAGGGGGCCCCGGGGAGCTGTTTTTT. J is TRBJ2-2 and V is TRBV5-5, with 12 bases matching TRBD1. Germline V gene sequence: CDR1 SGHKS, CDR2 YYEKEE (reference sequence). The CDR3 has 15 residues. Trimming removed 3 bases from V and 6 bases from J; junction bases left unmatched: 3.

This rearrangement joins TRBV5-8 to TRBJ1-2; D perhaps matches TRBD1 (5 bases). The CDR3 contains 13 residues. V dropped 6 bases and J dropped 3 bases, with 12 bases sitting between them. CDR1 is SGHTS, CDR2 YDEGEE, per germline. CDR3 bases: TGTGCCAGCACCCCCAGGGCTTACTATGGCTACACCTTC. Translated: CASTPRAYYGYTF.

The chain combines TRBV5-4 with TRBJ1-2; the match to TRBD1 covers 8 bases. This CDR3 has 14 amino acids. J lost 6 bases, V lost 0 bases, and 4 bases had no gene match. From germline, CDR1 is SGHNT and CDR2 YYREEE (reference sequence). CDR3 sequence reads: CASSLAQGADGYTF. In DNA form, the CDR3 reads TGTGCCAGCAGCTTGGCTCAGGGGGCGGATGGCTACACCTTC.

The chain couples TRBV27 to TRBJ2-7; 13 nucleotides align to TRBD2. The CDR3 has 16 residues. Germline V gives CDR1 MNHEY, CDR2 SMNVEV (reference sequence). Trimming at V came to 7 bases and at J to 1 base, leaving 7 bases not matched to a gene. CDR3 protein: CASKTSGRAGSYEQYF. CDR3 DNA sequence: TGTGCCAGCAAAACTAGCGGGAGGGCCGGGTCCTACGAGCAGTACTTC.

The chain is built from TRBV7-3 and TRBJ2-5; perhaps TRBD2 as D (6 bases). The germline V gene has CDR1 SGHTA and CDR2 FQGTGA. V was cut by 5 bases and J by 5 bases, with 18 bases left in between. The CDR3 is made up of 15 amino acids. The DNA for the CDR3 is TGTGCCAGCAGCCTCGGATCGGGGGTGAGGGAGACCCAGTACTTC. Amino acid sequence: CASSLGSGVRETQYF.

This rearrangement joins TRBV19 to TRBJ2-1; the match to TRBD2 covers 9 bases. V shed 5 bases, J shed 4 bases, and the junction held 12 bases outside the gene matches. Germline V gene lookup returns CDR1 LNHDA and CDR2 SQIVND (reference sequence). The CDR3 is 17 amino acids. This CDR3 is CASSQYTGLAGYNEQFF. CDR3 nucleotide sequence: TGTGCCAGTAGTCAGTACACCGGGCTAGCGGGGTACAATGAGCAGTTCTTC.

CDR3: CASSSDSSNQPQHF. The CDR3, as DNA: TGTGCCAGCAGCTCCGACAGTAGCAATCAGCCCCAGCATTTT. The chain is built from TRBV7-9 and TRBJ1-5, with a tentative D call TRBD1 (5 bases). There are 14 residues in the CDR3. CDR1 is SEHNR, CDR2 FQNEAQ, per germline (reference sequence). The V end lost 4 bases, the J end lost 0 bases, and 7 bases lay between the germline ends.

A note on this clone: One end of the junction is discordant with germline, which a read error may explain. This rearrangement joins TRBV2 to TRBJ1-5, with D unclear. The CDR3 runs to 15 residues. Germline V gene data show CDR1 as SNHLY and CDR2 as FYNNEI. The CDR3 loop reads CASREDNYSNQPQHF. The CDR3, as DNA: TGTGCCAGCAGAGAAGACAATTATAGCAATCAGCCCCAGCATTTT.

The gene calls are TRBV28 and TRBJ1-4; TRBD1 agrees at 11 bases. Trimming at V came to 6 bases and at J to 6 bases, leaving 9 bases not matched to a gene. This CDR3 has 16 amino acids. In germline, CDR1 is MDHEN, CDR2 SYDVKM. Here the CDR3 reads CASRRTGGALYEKLFF. The CDR3 DNA is TGTGCCAGCAGAAGGACAGGGGGCGCCTTGTATGAAAAACTGTTTTTT.

This chain connects TRBV28 to TRBJ2-7; 8 positions match TRBD1. The CDR3 length is 14 residues. V dropped 3 bases and J dropped 3; count of bases not matched to a gene: 4. The germline gives CDR1 MDHEN, CDR2 SYDVKM. CDR3 amino acids: CASSFRGRLYEQYF. As DNA, the CDR3 is TGTGCCAGCAGTTTCAGGGGGCGCCTCTACGAGCAGTACTTC. The variable domain in full, with the rest retrieved from reference TRBV28 and TRBJ2-7, is DVKVTQSSRYLVKRTGEKVFLECVQDMDHENMFWYRQDPGLGLRLIYFSYDVKMKEKGDIPEGYSVSREKKERFSLILESASTNQTSMYLCASSFRGRLYEQYFGPGTRLTVT.

Only a few counts were recorded for this clone. This sequence joins TRBV5-1 and TRBJ2-2; D gene ambiguous. The V end lost 2 bases, the J end lost 4 bases, and 15 bases lay between the germline ends. Germline V gives CDR1 SGHRS, CDR2 YFSETQ. CDR3 length: 16 residues. Here the CDR3 reads CASSFDTTSFTGELFF. The DNA of the CDR3 is TGCGCCAGCAGCTTTGACACAACGAGCTTCACCGGGGAGCTGTTTTTT.

With regard to this clone: This same CDR3 is encoded by further DNA sequences in the sample. The chain links TRBV19 to TRBJ1-1; the D is unclear. V gave up 6 bases and J gave up 7 bases, with 9 bases separating them. The CDR3 runs to 11 residues. Per germline, CDR1 LNHDA and CDR2 SQIVND (reference sequence). The CDR3 DNA reads as TGTGCCAGTAGAATAACAGATGAAGCTTTCTTT. Translating it yields CASRITDEAFF.